This T cell receptor beta chain was profiled in a study of cytomegalovirus exposure and HLA in healthy donors. Clones were sequenced by immunoSEQ multiplex PCR, and TCRdb holds only the in-frame ones, with some missing. The sample contains a few hundred thousand clones, 88% of which appear only once. This CDR3 comprises 16 residues. Germline CDR1 reads SGHRS; CDR2 reads YFSETQ. Trimming shortened V by 4 bases and J by 2 bases, and 17 bases separated the two germline ends. The sequence came from a young man in good health and CMV-seronegative. The source material was PBMCs. This sequence joins TRBV5-1 and TRBJ2-3; D is possibly TRBD1 (6 bases). The CDR3 bases are TGCGCCAGCAGCACAAGGGGGAAGGGGTTCACAGATACGCAGTATTTT. Translation: CASSTRGKGFTDTQYF.